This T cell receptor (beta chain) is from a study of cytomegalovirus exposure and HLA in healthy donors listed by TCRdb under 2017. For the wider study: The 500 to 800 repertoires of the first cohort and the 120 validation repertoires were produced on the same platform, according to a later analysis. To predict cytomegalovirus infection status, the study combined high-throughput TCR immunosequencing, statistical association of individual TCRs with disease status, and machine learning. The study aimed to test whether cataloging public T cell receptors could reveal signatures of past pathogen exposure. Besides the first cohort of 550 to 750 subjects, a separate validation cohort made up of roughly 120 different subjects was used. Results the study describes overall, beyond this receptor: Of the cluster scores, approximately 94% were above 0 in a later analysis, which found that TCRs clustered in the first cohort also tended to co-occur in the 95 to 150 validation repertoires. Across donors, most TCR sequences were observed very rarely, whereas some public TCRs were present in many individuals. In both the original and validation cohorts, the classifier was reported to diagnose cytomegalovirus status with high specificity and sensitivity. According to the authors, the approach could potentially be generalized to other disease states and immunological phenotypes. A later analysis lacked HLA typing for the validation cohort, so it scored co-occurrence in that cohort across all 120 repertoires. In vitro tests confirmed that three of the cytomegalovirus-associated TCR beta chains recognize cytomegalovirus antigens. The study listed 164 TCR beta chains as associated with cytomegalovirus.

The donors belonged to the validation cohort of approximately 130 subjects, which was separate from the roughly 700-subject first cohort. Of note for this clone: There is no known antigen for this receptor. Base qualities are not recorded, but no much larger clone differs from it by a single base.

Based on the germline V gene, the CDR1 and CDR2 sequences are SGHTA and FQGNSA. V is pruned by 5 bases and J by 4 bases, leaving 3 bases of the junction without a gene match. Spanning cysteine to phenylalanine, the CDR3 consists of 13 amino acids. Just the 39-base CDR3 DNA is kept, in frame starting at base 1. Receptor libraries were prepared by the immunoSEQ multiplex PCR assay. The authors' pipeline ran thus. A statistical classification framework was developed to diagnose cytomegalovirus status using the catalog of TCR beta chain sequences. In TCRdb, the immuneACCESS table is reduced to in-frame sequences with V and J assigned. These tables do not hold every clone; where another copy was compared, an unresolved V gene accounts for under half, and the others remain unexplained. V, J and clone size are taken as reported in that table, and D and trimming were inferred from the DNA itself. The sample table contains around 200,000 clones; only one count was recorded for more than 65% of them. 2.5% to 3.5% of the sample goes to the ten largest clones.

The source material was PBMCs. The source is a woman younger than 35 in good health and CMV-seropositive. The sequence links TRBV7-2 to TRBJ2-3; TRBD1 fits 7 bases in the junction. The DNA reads TGTGCCAGCAGCCGGACAGGCCCAGATACGCAGTATTTT. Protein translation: CASSRTGPDTQYF.